Listed here is a single T cell receptor (beta chain). The antigen is unknown. These data are taken from a study of cytomegalovirus exposure and HLA in healthy donors. Whole-study results and caveats: More clonal expansion characterized HLA-associated TCR beta chains than equally common others in a later analysis. Common viral pathogens seemed to be connected with several of the most significant clusters, according to a later analysis.

The V and J ends lost 10 bases and 7 bases, in that order; junction bases with no gene match: 8. Germline V gene lookup returns CDR1 MNHEY and CDR2 SVGAGI. This CDR3 is 12 amino acids long. This cohort consisted of healthy bone marrow donors. PCR was performed using 60 Vbeta and 13 Jbeta primers. Using immunoSEQ multiplex PCR, the repertoire was profiled, and TCRdb retains in-frame clones only, with some absent. The sample has about 170,000 clones; over 80% are singletons. The specimen was PBMCs. The source of this sequence is a male donor in good health and CMV-seronegative. J is TRBJ2-5 and V is TRBV6-5; 8 bases align to TRBD1. The CDR3 region is CATSQGAGTQYF. In DNA form, the CDR3 reads TGTGCCACCAGCCAGGGGGCGGGGACCCAGTACTTC.